This T cell receptor beta chain comes out of a study of T cells after yellow fever vaccination. Study-level background: Some fractions had low cell numbers, and these were prepared with SMART-Seq v4 Ultra Low Input. Points from the study as a whole: Overlap between CD4 and CD8 compartments was detected for a small share of clonotypes.

Note on this clonotype: Its antigen is unidentified.

Generation of TCR cDNA used 5'RACE template switching (which added a universal primer site and UMIs). TCRdb recomputed calls from the 5' RACE reads with MiXCR, one row per CDR3 protein. The data hold under 150,000 distinct CDR3 sequences, with over 7% observed a single time. The germline V gene has CDR1 DFQATT and CDR2 SNEGSKA (reference sequence). V lost 4 bases, J lost 5 bases, and 11 bases lay in between. The CDR3 consists of 13 residues. V gene TRBV20-1 combines with J gene TRBJ2-2; D may be TRBD1 (5 bases). Sequenced here: CD4+ T cells sorted from PBMCs, sampled 5 days after the yellow fever booster vaccination. The source is a man aged 25 to 45 who received the YFV17D yellow fever vaccine. CDR3 sequence (DNA): TGCAGTGCTACCCTTGGGGCGACCGGGGAGCTGTTTTTT. Its translation is CSATLGATGELFF.